This T cell receptor beta chain was found in a study of T cells in Graves' hyperthyroidism and ophthalmopathy. Researchers took RNA transcripts and amplified the TCR beta CDR3 regions from them. The TCR CDR3 was amplified in a first-round RT-PCR using the HTBI primer set. TCRdb ran MiXCR on the multiplex PCR reads and lists one entry per CDR3 protein. The repertoire holds 600,000 to 900,000 distinct CDR3 sequences, with roughly 15% as singletons. Findings of the study overall: Stable hyperthyroidism and ophthalmopathy were separated using 13 V-J signatures. Researchers found most expanded thyroid clonotypes above 0.001 in blood as well.

V was cut by 3 bases and J by 12 bases, with 15 bases left in between. Looked up from germline, CDR1 is SGHDN and CDR2 is FVKESK. This CDR3 contains 13 residues. Hyperthyroidism of Graves' type that showed no ophthalmopathy progression within 18 months was stable. Among the patients, aged 18 to 65, hyperthyroidism was newly diagnosed and had lasted under 2 months. Comment on this clonotype: The antigen is undetermined.

Material: blood. This sequence joins TRBV14 and TRBJ2-1; D is uncertain. This receptor was obtained from a man aged 18 to 29 with Graves' hyperthyroidism. This CDR3 is CASSHKRAWVQFF. CDR3 in DNA: TGTGCCAGCAGCCATAAAAGGGCTTGGGTGCAGTTCTTC.